The next 27 T cell receptor beta chains were all read from a single sample in a study of PD-L1 blockade in urothelial cancer. Time point noted: peripheral blood 6 weeks after treatment start. Profiled with immunoSEQ multiplex PCR; TCRdb holds only in-frame clones, not every one. The data show 38,000 or so clones, with 75% to 90% seen just once and over 9.5% held by the top ten. The sample here was PBMCs, taken around atezolizumab (anti-PD-L1) treatment. The receptors originated from a man aged 40-50 years with urothelial cancer.

The J gene is TRBJ2-7, the V gene TRBV5-4, with 11 bases fitting TRBD1. The CDR3 is 13 amino acids. Trimming cost V 7 bases and J 7 bases; bases outside gene matches: 7. The germline V gene has CDR1 SGHNT and CDR2 YYREEE (reference sequence). The CDR3 protein is CASSRTGGKEQYF. Written as DNA, the CDR3 is TGTGCCAGCTCCAGGACAGGGGGCAAAGAGCAGTACTTC. The whole variable domain, filled in from reference TRBV5-4 and TRBJ2-7, reads ETGVTQSPTHLIKTRGQQVTLRCSSQSGHNTVSWYQQALGQGPQFIFQYYREEENGRGNFPPRFSGLQFPNYSSELNVNALELDDSALYLCASSRTGGKEQYFGPGTRLTVT.

V is TRBV5-1 and J is TRBJ2-5; the match to TRBD2 covers 7 bases. This CDR3 region has 16 residues. CDR1 and CDR2 from the germline V gene are SGHRS and YFSETQ. V lost 2 bases and J lost 5; bases outside the gene matches: 12. The DNA for the CDR3 is TGCGCCAGCAGCTTCACTCTTGCGGGAGCAGTGGAGACCCAGTACTTC. Amino acid sequence: CASSFTLAGAVETQYF.

The rearrangement uses TRBV11-2 and TRBJ2-2, with D maybe TRBD2 (5 bases). Between the trimmed V and J ends, which lost 4 bases and 2 bases, there was a span of 11 bases. CDR1 is SGHAT, CDR2 FQNNGV, per germline. The CDR3 has 15 amino acids. The DNA of the CDR3 is TGTGCCAGCAGCTCCTGGCGGGTCAACACCGGGGAGCTGTTTTTT. It yields the protein CASSSWRVNTGELFF.

The V gene is TRBV4-3, the J gene TRBJ2-4; D perhaps matches TRBD1 (6 bases). The CDR3 spans 15 residues. Germline CDR1 and CDR2: LGHNA and YSLEER. The germline V and J ends were trimmed by 4 bases and 1 base, with 11 bases remaining between them. CDR3 in amino acids: CASSPTGDAKNIQYF. Here the CDR3 DNA reads TGCGCCAGCAGCCCGACAGGAGACGCCAAAAACATTCAGTACTTC.

The chain joins TRBV28 to TRBJ1-2, with a tentative D call TRBD1 (5 bases). Trimming left V 2 bases short and J 4 bases short, with 23 bases between. Germline V CDR1 and CDR2: MDHEN, SYDVKM. CDR3 length: 18 residues. CDR3 sequence: CASSLGALRGVRGYGYTF. The CDR3 DNA follows: TGTGCCAGCAGTTTAGGGGCCCTCCGGGGGGTCCGGGGCTATGGCTACACCTTC.

This chain uses TRBV6-1 with TRBJ2-7; TRBD2 matches at 11 bases. The CDR3 covers 15 residues. CDR1 MNHNS and CDR2 SASEGT come from the germline V gene. J was trimmed by 6 bases and V by 2 bases; bases with no gene match: 6. DNA of the CDR3: TGTGCCAGCAGTGAAATGACTAGCGGGACATCCGAGCAGTACTTC. It translates to CASSEMTSGTSEQYF.

The chain uses TRBV2 and TRBJ1-5, with a weak D call TRBD1 (5 bases). This CDR3 has 15 residues. Germline V gene lookup returns CDR1 SNHLY and CDR2 FYNNEI. The ends were cut back, 1 base at V and 2 bases at J, with 9 bases in the middle. The CDR3 loop is CASSEEGAGNQPQHF. The CDR3 DNA sequence: TGTGCCAGCAGTGAAGAAGGGGCCGGCAATCAGCCCCAGCATTTT.

This chain uses TRBV6-5 with TRBJ2-5; TRBD1 matches 7 bases. The CDR3 has 15 residues. Germline V CDR1 and CDR2: MNHEY, SVGAGI. V was pared by 5 bases and J by 6 bases, with 12 bases of the junction left unmatched. CDR3: CASSLGGQGLKTQYF. The CDR3 region has the DNA TGTGCCAGCAGTCTAGGGGGCCAGGGCTTAAAGACCCAGTACTTC.

The gene calls are TRBV5-1 and TRBJ2-2; TRBD1 agrees at 7 bases. CDR1 and CDR2 from the germline V gene are SGHRS and YFSETQ. J lost 9 bases, V lost 1 base, and 15 bases had no gene match. The CDR3 loop spans 17 amino acids. The DNA of the CDR3 is TGCGCCAGCAGCTTGATCTCCGGGACAGACCGAAACTGGGAGCTGTTTTTT. Amino acid sequence: CASSLISGTDRNWELFF.

This clone has just one count. The chain has TRBV25-1 and TRBJ1-6; the D gene is possibly TRBD1 (6 bases). This CDR3 has 15 amino acids. V lost 6 bases, J lost 7 bases, and 16 bases lay in between. Germline values: CDR1 MGHDK, CDR2 SYGVNS. The DNA for the CDR3 is TGTGCCAGCAGGGCCGGACAGAGAAAGAATTCACCCCTCCACTTT. The encoded protein is CASRAGQRKNSPLHF.

The chain carries TRBV2 and TRBJ1-5; D ambiguous. Between the trimmed V and J ends, which lost 5 bases and 1 base, there was a span of 9 bases. From germline, CDR1 is SNHLY and CDR2 FYNNEI. The length of the CDR3 is 14 residues. Here the CDR3 DNA reads TGTGCCAGCAGTTTTCTTCAGAGCAATCAGCCCCAGCATTTT. Translated: CASSFLQSNQPQHF.

The J gene is TRBJ1-2, the V gene TRBV6-6; 8 positions match TRBD1. Germline CDR1 and CDR2: MNHNY and SVGAGI (reference sequence). With V trimmed by 2 bases and J by 8 bases, 10 bases remained unmatched. CDR3 length equals 15 residues. CDR3 amino acids: CASSYEVRGPGGYTF. The CDR3 coding sequence is TGTGCCAGCAGTTACGAAGTCAGGGGGCCCGGAGGCTACACCTTC.

The chain couples TRBV18 to TRBJ2-1, with 10 bases identical to TRBD2. Germline V gene lookup returns CDR1 KGHSH and CDR2 LQKENI. V dropped 3 bases and J dropped 4; count of bases not matched to a gene: 3. The CDR3 is 15 amino acids. The CDR3 sequence is CASSPTSGAYNEQFF. As DNA, the CDR3 is TGTGCCAGCTCACCTACTAGCGGGGCATACAATGAGCAGTTCTTC.

This sequence joins TRBV2 and TRBJ2-7; D is uncertain. The CDR3 consists of 12 residues. V shed 4 bases and J shed 0 bases, with 4 bases lying between them. Per the germline V gene, CDR1 is SNHLY and CDR2 is FYNNEI. The CDR3 DNA reads as TGTGCCAGCAGTGTTCTCTCCTACGAGCAGTACTTC. Protein product: CASSVLSYEQYF.

In the case of this clone: The same CDR3 arises from other DNA sequences in this sample as well. The V and J genes are TRBV7-3 and TRBJ1-1; weak D call: TRBD1 (5 bases). Germline assignment: CDR1 SGHTA and CDR2 FQGTGA. V was trimmed by 0 bases and J by 4 bases, leaving 6 bases between them. This CDR3 contains 13 residues. The CDR3 here is CASSLTGGTEAFF. The DNA for the CDR3 is TGTGCCAGCAGCTTAACGGGGGGCACTGAAGCTTTCTTT.

This rearrangement joins TRBV27 to TRBJ2-7; D perhaps matches TRBD1 (6 bases). Germline assignment: CDR1 MNHEY and CDR2 SMNVEV (reference sequence). The CDR3 loop spans 13 amino acids. Trimming took 6 bases from V and 2 from J, leaving 11 bases between them. The CDR3 bases are TGTGCCAGCAGGGACAGATTAACCTACGAGCAGTACTTC. Translating it yields CASRDRLTYEQYF.

The count of this clone is one. The rearrangement uses TRBV9 and TRBJ2-7; D perhaps matches TRBD2 (6 bases). V lost 0 bases, J lost 2 bases, and 9 bases lay in between. This CDR3 is built from 14 residues. The germline V gene encodes CDR1 SGDLS and CDR2 YYNGEE. The CDR3 sequence: CASSVESGPYEQYF. CDR3 coding DNA: TGTGCCAGCAGCGTAGAGAGCGGGCCCTACGAGCAGTACTTC.

The V and J genes are TRBV18 and TRBJ1-5; 7 bases align to TRBD1. The CDR3 is made up of 19 amino acids. The junction had 15 bases not matched to a gene; V was cut back by 2 bases and J by 2 bases. Germline CDR1 is KGHSH and CDR2 is LQKENI. CDR3 loop: CASSPSKTGPGFRNQPQHF. The CDR3 coding sequence is TGTGCCAGCTCACCATCTAAGACAGGGCCGGGGTTCCGCAATCAGCCCCAGCATTTT.

This chain joins TRBV7-9 and TRBJ2-7; the match to TRBD2 covers 12 bases. Trimming removed 4 bases from V and 5 bases from J; junction bases left unmatched: 6. The CDR3 consists of 15 residues. CDR1 is SEHNR, CDR2 FQNEAQ, per germline (reference sequence). The chain's CDR3 is CASSSTSGRIDEQYF. CDR3 bases: TGTGCCAGCAGCTCGACTAGCGGGAGAATCGACGAGCAGTACTTC.

The gene calls are TRBV4-1 and TRBJ2-2, with 7 bases lining up with TRBD2. The CDR3 length is 17 residues. Per the germline V gene, CDR1 is MGHRA and CDR2 is YSYEKL. V shed 0 bases and J 4 bases; nucleotides not matched to a gene: 8. This CDR3 is CASSQDPAGAGTGELFF. The DNA of the CDR3 is TGCGCCAGCAGCCAAGACCCGGCGGGAGCGGGCACCGGGGAGCTGTTTTTT.

The chain joins TRBV19 to TRBJ1-5; D is unclear. The V gene lost 2 bases and the J gene lost 7 bases, with 21 bases spanning the gap. Per the germline V gene, CDR1 is LNHDA and CDR2 is SQIVND (reference sequence). CDR3 length: 17 residues. DNA of the CDR3: TGTGCCAGTAGTATAAGTACAGCCGGGGTACGTGTGCAGCCCCAGCATTTT. Its translation: CASSISTAGVRVQPQHF.

The chain is built from TRBV2 and TRBJ2-1; 8 nucleotides match TRBD1. The V and J ends lost 2 bases and 6 bases, in that order; junction bases with no gene match: 6. CDR1 SNHLY and CDR2 FYNNEI come from the germline V gene. This CDR3 is 15 amino acids long. The CDR3 nucleotides read TGTGCCAGCAGTGAAACTCAGGGACAGGTCAATGAGCAGTTCTTC. Its protein product is CASSETQGQVNEQFF.

This clone was seen a few times. V and J are TRBV27 and TRBJ2-7; D is undetermined. Germline values: CDR1 MNHEY, CDR2 SMNVEV (reference sequence). This CDR3 is built from 12 residues. The V end lost 5 bases, the J end lost 0 bases, and 5 bases lay between the germline ends. For the CDR3, the DNA is TGTGCCAGCAGTCAGAACTCCTACGAGCAGTACTTC. As protein: CASSQNSYEQYF.

V and J are TRBV5-1 and TRBJ2-5; unclear D gene. This CDR3 contains 17 residues. Trimming removed 0 bases from V and 5 bases from J, with 20 bases in between. CDR1 is SGHRS and CDR2 is YFSETQ in the germline V gene. The CDR3 protein is CASSLVASSPQIETQYF. DNA for the CDR3: TGCGCCAGCAGCTTGGTGGCTTCCTCCCCCCAAATTGAGACCCAGTACTTC.

The chain links TRBV27 to TRBJ2-3, with D tentatively TRBD2 (7 bases). The CDR3 totals 14 residues. V lost 3 bases and J 4 bases, leaving 11 bases between the germline ends. Germline V gene data show CDR1 as MNHEY and CDR2 as SMNVEV (reference sequence). The DNA of the CDR3 is TGTGCCAGCAGTTTGAAAGGGGGGGCAGATACGCAGTATTTT. It is translated as CASSLKGGADTQYF.

The rearrangement links TRBV6-5 to TRBJ1-2, with D possibly matching TRBD1 (5 bases). The length of the CDR3 is 15 residues. Germline V gives CDR1 MNHEY, CDR2 SVGAGI. With 2 bases removed from V and 2 bases from J, the gap between germline ends came to 12 bases. DNA of the CDR3: TGTGCCAGCAGTTACAACCAGGGCGGCAACTATGGCTACACCTTC. As protein: CASSYNQGGNYGYTF.

The V gene is TRBV4-3, the J gene TRBJ2-6; TRBD2 matches 12 bases. The CDR3 runs to 20 residues. Germline-derived CDR1 and CDR2 are LGHNA and YSLEER. V lost 0 bases to trimming and J lost 0 bases; unmatched junction nucleotides: 6. CDR3 in amino acids: CASSQDRASGRASGANVLTF. The CDR3 bases are TGCGCCAGCAGCCAAGATCGGGCTAGCGGGAGGGCCTCTGGGGCCAACGTCCTGACTTTC.